The T cell receptor (beta chain) under discussion was sequenced for a study of Ad26.COV2.S vaccination and SARS-CoV-2 variants. Stated treatment: some 20 received Ad26.COV2.S at low or high dose, single or two shots; about 5 received placebo; per-sample allocation not given. Following the first vaccine or placebo injection, samples were taken on day 63. Clones were read by immunoSEQ multiplex PCR, and TCRdb kept only the in-frame ones, dropping some. The profile covers around 350,000 clones, with roughly 81% appearing a single time and roughly 3.1% taken by the ten largest. The CDR3 is made up of 14 amino acids. Germline V gene lookup returns CDR1 SGHTA and CDR2 FQGNSA. V was pared by 2 bases and J by 7 bases, with 5 bases of the junction left unmatched.

The receptor comes from a person aged 18 to 65 who received the Ad26.COV2.S COVID-19 vaccine or a placebo. Specimen: peripheral blood, collected in a trial of Ad26.COV2.S vaccine versus placebo. This rearrangement joins TRBV7-2 to TRBJ2-1, with 7 bases lining up with TRBD2. The CDR3 protein is CASSLITGGNEQFF. The CDR3 coding sequence is TGTGCCAGCAGCTTAATCACGGGGGGAAATGAGCAGTTCTTC.